A selection of T cell receptor beta chains follows, all from one sample in a study of T cells after yellow fever vaccination. Via MiXCR, TCRdb re-called the 5' RACE reads, giving one row per CDR3 protein. The sample has about 260,000 distinct CDR3 sequences, approximately 12% seen once. This specimen was CD4+ T cells sorted from PBMCs, taken 45 days after the yellow fever booster vaccination. These receptors were taken from a man between 25 and 39 years old who received the YFV17D yellow fever vaccine. CDR3s include the opening cysteine and the closing phenylalanine or tryptophan. The D gene is left open where the match is weak. Only some rows state a clone size, as once, few, many or a class for expanded clones.

clone_size: .; v_call: TRBV7-2; j_call: TRBJ2-1; d_call: .; cdr3_nt: TGTGCCAGCAGCTCAATGGGGAATGAGCAGTTCTTC; cdr3_aa: CASSSMGNEQFF
clone_size: many; v_call: TRBV12-3/TRBV12-4; j_call: TRBJ1-6; d_call: .; cdr3_nt: TGTGCCAGCAGTTTAGCTTTGCAGGGTTATTCACCCCTCCACTTT; cdr3_aa: CASSLALQGYSPLHF
clone_size: .; v_call: TRBV5-1; j_call: TRBJ2-3; d_call: .; cdr3_nt: TGCGCCAGCAGCTTGGCCACGGCCCCAGATACGCAGTATTTT; cdr3_aa: CASSLATAPDTQYF
clone_size: .; v_call: TRBV25-1; j_call: TRBJ2-3; d_call: TRBD1; cdr3_nt: TGTGCCAGCAGTGCACACGGGACAGGGGGTGATACGCAGTATTTT; cdr3_aa: CASSAHGTGGDTQYF
clone_size: few; v_call: TRBV7-2; j_call: TRBJ2-7; d_call: .; cdr3_nt: TGTGCCAGCAGCCCAGCAGTGACGCGGGCCTACGAGCAGTACTTC; cdr3_aa: CASSPAVTRAYEQYF
clone_size: few; v_call: TRBV7-9; j_call: TRBJ2-2; d_call: .; cdr3_nt: TGTGCCAGCAGCTTAATCGCGCCGAACACCGGGGAGCTGTTTTTT; cdr3_aa: CASSLIAPNTGELFF
clone_size: .; v_call: TRBV12-3/TRBV12-4; j_call: TRBJ1-2; d_call: TRBD1; cdr3_nt: TGTGCCAGCAGTCTCAGCCCAGGGGGCGCTGGCTACACCTTC; cdr3_aa: CASSLSPGGAGYTF
clone_size: few; v_call: TRBV6-5; j_call: TRBJ1-1; d_call: .; cdr3_nt: TGTGCCAGCAGTCTCTCGAGAGGGCGGATCACTGAAGCTTTCTTT; cdr3_aa: CASSLSRGRITEAFF
clone_size: .; v_call: TRBV6-2/TRBV6-3; j_call: TRBJ1-4; d_call: TRBD1; cdr3_nt: TGTGCCAGCAGTTGGCGGGGACAGAATAATGAAAAACTGTTTTTT; cdr3_aa: CASSWRGQNNEKLFF
clone_size: .; v_call: TRBV29-1; j_call: TRBJ2-7; d_call: .; cdr3_nt: TGCAGCGTGGGGGAGGTCGAGCAGTACTTC; cdr3_aa: CSVGEVEQYF
clone_size: few; v_call: TRBV6-1; j_call: TRBJ2-1; d_call: .; cdr3_nt: TGTGCCAGCAGTCCCAGGCAGGGCCCCAATGAGCAGTTCTTC; cdr3_aa: CASSPRQGPNEQFF
clone_size: .; v_call: TRBV6-2/TRBV6-3; j_call: TRBJ2-1; d_call: TRBD1; cdr3_nt: TGTGCCAGCAGTGGAGGGACAGGGGCCTACAATGAGCAGTTCTTC; cdr3_aa: CASSGGTGAYNEQFF
clone_size: .; v_call: TRBV6-2/TRBV6-3; j_call: TRBJ2-7; d_call: .; cdr3_nt: TGTGCCAGCAGTCGCAACGGAGCTCGGGGTGAGCAGTACTTC; cdr3_aa: CASSRNGARGEQYF